This T cell receptor (beta chain) was found in a study of T cells expressing NK-cell markers. Study information: Out of eight donors sequenced, seven tested HCMV-seropositive and the remaining one seronegative. General study results and limits: Where several donors were concerned, these clonotypes also led the CD3+CD56-NKG2C+ fraction. Dominant NKG2C+ clonotypes were found to form roughly 1.0-7.5% of CD8+ T cells in five to seven donors.

Germline V lookup: CDR1 SGHRS, CDR2 YFSETQ. The CDR3 sequence is 15 residues long. Concerning this clonotype: Its antigen is unknown.

Beta-chain TCR cDNA was generated via 5'RACE template switching with UMIs. Each CDR3 protein gets one entry in TCRdb, which reprocessed the 5' RACE reads and gives no DNA. In all, the sample yields under 600,000 distinct CDR3 sequences. Sequencing input: blood T cells: a sorted CD56 or NKG2C T cell subset, CD4+ or CD8+ T cells, or bulk PBMC T cells (not recorded which). The V and J genes are TRBV5-1 and TRBJ2-3; TCRdb lists TRBD1, though no DNA is available to test this call. This TCR was recovered from a woman aged 45-65 years in good health. The CDR3 is CASSLDRQNSDTQYF.